The source of this TCR beta chain is a study of brain T cells in children with intractable seizures. Sequencing used immunoSEQ multiplex PCR; TCRdb keeps in-frame clones, though not all of them. The table lists 340,000 or so clones, 93% of them singletons, with 5.7% in the top ten. Time point defined: blood from clinic visit 5 months post-surgery; TSC patient then seizure free. Surgery cases with the highest brain T cell transcript signatures were chosen for sequencing. Pre-surgery treatment included at least one anti-epileptic drug. The clonotype was recovered from a boy under two years old with tuberous sclerosis and intractable seizures. Sequenced material: peripheral blood, taken less than 6 months after surgery.

CDR3 loop: CAISEVLSPAASTDTQYF. DNA of the CDR3: TGTGCCATCAGTGAGGTACTCAGTCCGGCTGCTAGCACAGATACGCAGTATTTT. The chain has TRBV10-3 and TRBJ2-3; D is ambiguous. The CDR3 spans 18 residues. The V end lost 2 bases, the J end lost 0 bases, and 18 bases lay between the germline ends. CDR1 is ENHRY and CDR2 is SYGVKD in the germline V gene.